The next 28 T cell receptor beta chains were all read from a single sample in a study of blood T cell repertoires in COVID-19. Produced via immunoSEQ multiplex PCR; TCRdb's table is partial and in-frame only. The data contain some 250,000 clones, approximately 82% of them singletons. The sample was peripheral blood. Every receptor here comes from a woman between 18 and 29 years old with acute or convalescent COVID-19.

This clone came up once. The chain is built from TRBV5-4 and TRBJ2-1; 7 bases line up with TRBD1. The junction had 11 bases not matched to a gene; V was cut back by 4 bases and J by 7 bases. Germline V gene data show CDR1 as SGHNT and CDR2 as YYREEE (reference sequence). CDR3 length: 15 amino acids. CDR3 sequence reads: CASSTGIDRANEQFF. The CDR3 DNA is TGTGCCAGCAGCACCGGCATTGACAGGGCAAATGAGCAGTTCTTC.

This sequence joins TRBV11-2 and TRBJ2-7; D might be TRBD2 (6 bases). V lost 5 bases and J 2 bases, leaving 19 bases between the germline ends. The CDR3 runs to 16 residues. Germline V gene lookup returns CDR1 SGHAT and CDR2 FQNNGV. CDR3 sequence (DNA): TGTGCCAGCAGCCCACGCGGGATTCGAAACGCCTACGAGCAGTACTTC. Translated: CASSPRGIRNAYEQYF.

In this sample, this clone turned up once. V gene TRBV12-3 or TRBV12-4 combines with J gene TRBJ2-5; a possible D gene is TRBD2 (6 bases). This CDR3 has 13 residues. V lost 5 bases and J 5 bases, leaving 12 bases between the germline ends. In nucleotides, the CDR3 is TGTGCCAGCAGTGTGGACTACGTGGAGACCCAGTACTTC. This codes for CASSVDYVETQYF.

This chain links TRBV9 with TRBJ1-4; 8 bases are shared with TRBD1. Germline loops: CDR1 SGDLS, CDR2 YYNGEE. The CDR3 loop spans 15 amino acids. With V trimmed by 0 bases and J by 8 bases, 6 bases remained unmatched. The CDR3 bases are TGTGCCAGCAGCGTAGGTGGGACAGGAGTCGAAAAACTGTTTTTT. Translated: CASSVGGTGVEKLFF.

The chain carries TRBV6-6 and TRBJ2-7; 7 bases fit TRBD2. Germline CDR1 reads MNHNY; CDR2 reads SVGAGI (reference sequence). Trimming cost V 8 bases and J 2 bases; bases outside gene matches: 6. The CDR3 contains 13 residues. The CDR3 loop reads CASQGLVAYEQYF. As DNA, the CDR3 is TGTGCCAGCCAAGGACTAGTTGCCTACGAGCAGTACTTC.

The CDR3 coding sequence is TGTGCCAGCTCACGGGTTGGGCCCAGTACCGGGACTTACAAAGAGACCCAGTACTTC. Residues: CASSRVGPSTGTYKETQYF. This chain links TRBV18 with TRBJ2-5; D is possibly TRBD2 (6 bases). The CDR3 runs to 19 residues. Trimming stripped 4 bases from V and 3 bases from J, with 27 bases between. In germline, CDR1 is KGHSH, CDR2 LQKENI.

The J gene is TRBJ2-5, the V gene TRBV14; D may be TRBD2 (7 bases). There are 14 residues in the CDR3. Trimming shortened V by 4 bases and J by 5 bases, and 14 bases separated the two germline ends. From germline, CDR1 is SGHDN and CDR2 FVKESK. CDR3 sequence reads: CASSPPGGRETQYF. The CDR3 DNA reads as TGTGCCAGCAGCCCTCCGGGGGGCCGGGAGACCCAGTACTTC.

With respect to this clone: Other DNA sequences in the same sample also yield this CDR3. This chain connects TRBV18 to TRBJ1-1; TRBD1 is a possible D gene (5 bases). Germline CDR1 and CDR2: KGHSH and LQKENI. The CDR3 length is 14 residues. The V gene lost 3 bases and the J gene lost 1 base, with 9 bases spanning the gap. CDR3 bases: TGTGCCAGCTCACCGGGCACAGGGAACACTGAAGCTTTCTTT. This translates into CASSPGTGNTEAFF.

The chain is built from TRBV11-2 and TRBJ2-1, with 12 bases identical to TRBD2. Trimming took 4 bases from V and 9 from J; bases not matched to a gene: 4. The CDR3 runs 14 residues. Germline loops: CDR1 SGHAT, CDR2 FQNNGV. The CDR3 sequence is CASSSGLAGLEQFF. The CDR3, as DNA: TGTGCCAGCAGCTCAGGACTAGCGGGACTTGAGCAGTTCTTC. Filled out from reference TRBV11-2 and TRBJ2-1, the complete variable domain reads EAGVAQSPRYKIIEKRQSVAFWCNPISGHATLYWYQQILGQGPKLLIQFQNNGVVDDSQLPKDRFSAERLKGVDSTLKIQPAKLEDSAVYLCASSSGLAGLEQFFGPGTRLTVL.

This chain joins TRBV3-1 (or the pseudogene TRBV3-2) and TRBJ1-1; possibly TRBD1 for D (6 bases). CDR3 length equals 16 residues. The germline gives CDR1 LGHDT, CDR2 YNNKEL (reference sequence). V lost 1 base to trimming and J lost 1 base, with 13 bases between them. The CDR3 region is CASSQVVGRGNTEAFF. DNA for the CDR3: TGTGCCAGCAGCCAAGTAGTTGGCAGGGGGAACACTGAAGCTTTCTTT.

The genes are TRBV18 and TRBJ1-3; no clear D. In germline, CDR1 is KGHSH, CDR2 LQKENI. V was shortened by 8 bases and J by 0 bases, with 11 bases between the two germline ends. This CDR3 is built from 14 residues. The CDR3 sequence: CASREWGSGNTIYF. The CDR3 nucleotides are TGTGCCAGCCGGGAATGGGGCTCTGGAAACACCATATATTTT.

This chain connects TRBV23-1 to TRBJ2-1; D call uncertain. TRBV23-1 is noted as an ORF with a role that remains uncertain. V lost 4 bases to trimming and J lost 1 base, with 23 bases between them. This CDR3 is 19 amino acids long. CDR3 sequence reads: CASSLARCLPWASYNEQFF. CDR3 bases: TGCGCCAGCAGTCTGGCGCGCTGCTTGCCCTGGGCATCCTACAATGAGCAGTTCTTC.

Only one count was recorded for this clone. The V and J genes are TRBV7-3 and TRBJ2-1; TRBD1 is a possible D gene (6 bases). Trimming took 0 bases from V and 3 from J, leaving 9 bases between them. The CDR3 runs to 15 residues. Per germline, CDR1 SGHTA and CDR2 FQGTGA. The CDR3 sequence is CASSLTGGNYNEQFF. The CDR3, as DNA: TGTGCCAGCAGCTTAACAGGGGGTAACTACAATGAGCAGTTCTTC.

V and J are TRBV5-1 and TRBJ2-5; 7 bases fit TRBD1. This CDR3 has 15 residues. V lost 2 bases and J lost 1; bases outside the gene matches: 5. CDR1 is SGHRS, CDR2 YFSETQ, per germline. CDR3 amino acids: CASSLTGQAQETQYF. CDR3 sequence (DNA): TGCGCCAGCAGCTTAACTGGACAGGCCCAAGAGACCCAGTACTTC.

V is TRBV6-2 or TRBV6-3 and J is TRBJ2-7; D gene ambiguous. V was cut by 2 bases and J by 5 bases, with 7 bases left in between. This CDR3 is built from 12 residues. CDR1 MNHEY and CDR2 SVGEGT come from the germline V gene. The DNA of the CDR3 is TGTGCCAGCAGTTACCCTGAGAACGAGCAGTACTTC. This gives the protein CASSYPENEQYF.

This clone has only one observation. The V and J genes are TRBV28 and TRBJ1-4, with TRBD1 as a possible D gene (5 bases). Germline loops: CDR1 MDHEN, CDR2 SYDVKM. Between the trimmed V and J ends, which lost 6 bases and 9 bases, there was a span of 17 bases. This CDR3 comprises 14 residues. The CDR3 loop is CASRVPGEGKKLFF. The CDR3 DNA follows: TGTGCCAGCAGAGTACCGGGGGAGGGTAAAAAACTGTTTTTT.

The chain has TRBV2 and TRBJ1-5; D gene ambiguous. The germline CDR1 and CDR2 sequences are SNHLY and FYNNEI. V was shortened by 4 bases and J by 1 base, with 8 bases between the two germline ends. This CDR3 has 14 residues. In DNA form, the CDR3 reads TGTGCCAGCAGTGCCCAGCGGAGCAATCAGCCCCAGCATTTT. Translating it yields CASSAQRSNQPQHF.

The chain couples TRBV7-9 to TRBJ2-7; no firm D call. Germline CDR1 SEHNR, CDR2 FQNEAQ (reference sequence). The CDR3 consists of 12 residues. V was trimmed by 3 bases and J by 4 bases, leaving 7 bases between them. The CDR3 reads CASSFNSYEQYF. For the CDR3, the DNA is TGTGCCAGCAGCTTCAACAGTTACGAGCAGTACTTC.

The V and J genes are TRBV10-2 and TRBJ2-1; 9 bases line up with TRBD1. CDR3 size: 15 residues. The germline V gene has CDR1 WSHSY and CDR2 SAAADI. The J segment lost 3 bases and the V segment lost 6 bases, leaving 6 bases of the junction unmatched. The DNA for the CDR3 is TGCGCCAGCAGCCCGGGACAGGGCATCTACAATGAGCAGTTCTTC. Protein sequence: CASSPGQGIYNEQFF.

The gene calls are TRBV4-3 and TRBJ2-2; 10 positions match TRBD2. The CDR3 runs to 15 residues. The V gene end was trimmed by 8 bases and the J gene end by 2 bases; junction bases not matched to a gene: 5. Germline CDR1 and CDR2: LGHNA and YSLEER. CDR3: CASGKREGNTGELFF. In DNA form, the CDR3 reads TGCGCCAGCGGAAAGCGGGAGGGAAACACCGGGGAGCTGTTTTTT.

The genes are TRBV3-1 (or the pseudogene TRBV3-2) and TRBJ2-1; maybe TRBD1 (5 bases). Trimming took off 2 bases at V and 10 bases at J, with 9 bases between the two ends. The germline CDR1 and CDR2 sequences are LGHDT and YNNKEL (reference sequence). This CDR3 spans 12 amino acids. The chain's CDR3 is CASSQIGQEQFF. The CDR3 nucleotides read TGTGCCAGCAGCCAAATCGGACAAGAGCAGTTCTTC.

The chain carries TRBV6-5 and TRBJ2-1; 15 bases map to TRBD2. Per the germline V gene, CDR1 is MNHEY and CDR2 is SVGAGI. The junction had 3 bases not matched to a gene; V was cut back by 4 bases and J by 5 bases. This CDR3 has 16 residues. The CDR3 DNA reads TGTGCCAGCAGTTTAGGACTAGCGGGAGGGCACAATGAGCAGTTCTTC. It is translated as CASSLGLAGGHNEQFF.

This clone has a handful of counts. Within the sample, other DNA sequences also encode this same CDR3. The gene calls are TRBV4-2 and TRBJ2-5; the D gene is possibly TRBD2 (6 bases). Between the trimmed V and J ends, which lost 4 bases and 2 bases, there was a span of 8 bases. Germline V gene data show CDR1 as LGHNA and CDR2 as YNFKEQ. The CDR3 spans 13 residues. In DNA, the CDR3 is TGTGCCAGCAGCCCCAGCGGGCAAGAGACCCAGTACTTC. It encodes CASSPSGQETQYF.

This clone was seen more than once but under ten times. The chain carries TRBV5-1 and TRBJ2-2; 7 nucleotides align to TRBD1. The CDR3 consists of 16 residues. Germline V gene sequence: CDR1 SGHRS, CDR2 YFSETQ. With V trimmed by 3 bases and J by 0 bases, 5 bases remained unmatched. This CDR3 reads CASSSGGHTNTGELFF. The CDR3 region has the DNA TGCGCCAGCAGCTCAGGGGGACACACGAACACCGGGGAGCTGTTTTTT.

The chain is built from TRBV7-6 and TRBJ1-4; 7 nucleotides align to TRBD1. There are 17 residues in the CDR3. Trimming at V came to 5 bases and at J to 0 bases, leaving 9 bases not matched to a gene. Per germline, CDR1 SGHVS and CDR2 FNYEAQ. The CDR3 nucleotides read TGTGCCAGCAGCGCCACGTACAGGGGCACAACTAATGAAAAACTGTTTTTT. Protein: CASSATYRGTTNEKLFF.

The chain carries TRBV7-4 and TRBJ1-2; possibly TRBD1 for D (5 bases). CDR1 and CDR2 from the germline V gene are SGHVT and SQSDAQ. This CDR3 has 13 amino acids. Trimming cost V 2 bases and J 6 bases, with 10 bases left between them. The CDR3 nucleotides read TGTGCCAGCAGCTTAAAGGGGATCGATGGCTACACCTTC. Translated: CASSLKGIDGYTF.

The gene calls are TRBV5-4 and TRBJ2-7, with TRBD1 matching 8 bases. Per germline, CDR1 SGHNT and CDR2 YYREEE (reference sequence). V gave up 4 bases and J gave up 2 bases; unmatched junction bases: 11. CDR3 length: 16 amino acids. The CDR3 sequence: CASSRPSSDRAYEQYF. CDR3 sequence (DNA): TGTGCCAGCAGCCGCCCCTCCTCGGACAGGGCCTACGAGCAGTACTTC.

This clone showed up just once. The V gene is TRBV9, the J gene TRBJ1-4; D is perhaps TRBD1 (5 bases). This CDR3 spans 15 amino acids. V was clipped by 0 bases and J by 1 base, with 7 bases between them. The germline V gene has CDR1 SGDLS and CDR2 YYNGEE. CDR3 coding DNA: TGTGCCAGCAGCGTAGATACAGGAACTAATGAAAAACTGTTTTTT. Translating it yields CASSVDTGTNEKLFF.